The text below deals with one T cell receptor beta chain. This entry belongs to a study of blood T cell repertoires in COVID-19. Overall study context: The United States, Italy and Spain were the sources of the acute and convalescent COVID-19 samples. The cDNA or gDNA used as material had been derived from T cells, B-cell-depleted T cells, or PBMCs.

The germline V gene has CDR1 LNHDA and CDR2 SQIVND (reference sequence). CDR3 size: 17 residues. V gave up 3 bases and J gave up 4 bases, with 19 bases separating them. As originally analysed: Using reference gene primer amplification, nucleated cell counts were estimated. Sequencing used immunoSEQ multiplex PCR; TCRdb keeps in-frame clones, though not all of them. V and J calls and clone size come straight from that table; D and trimming were deduced from the DNA. This table has about 140,000 clones, roughly 90% appearing once. The sequence was collected from a man aged 65 to 79 with acute or convalescent COVID-19. The genes are TRBV19 and TRBJ1-5; D remains ambiguous. The sequencing input was peripheral blood. The DNA for the CDR3 is TGTGCCAGTAGTATCCCCGGAGGGAAGCTAATTAATCAGCCCCAGCATTTT. It codes for CASSIPGGKLINQPQHF.